Listed here are 3 T cell receptor beta chains from one sample, sequenced in a study of shared clonotypes between healthy human individuals. Profiling relied on immunoSEQ multiplex PCR, and the TCRdb table lists in-frame clones only, not all of them. The table shows approximately 2,300,000 clones, with approximately 90% occurring only once. Sequenced material: naive CD4+ T cells from PBMCs. Indicated subset: CD45RA+ positively selected. All receptors come from a man younger than 35 in good health. Some clones in this sample may be carry-over from other donors' samples.

The J gene is TRBJ2-1, the V gene TRBV9; 8 bases line up with TRBD2. Germline V gene lookup returns CDR1 SGDLS and CDR2 YYNGEE. The CDR3 has 15 residues. The junction had 12 bases not matched to a gene; V was cut back by 4 bases and J by 9 bases. CDR3 in DNA: TGTGCCAGCAGCCCTGCGGGACTAGGGTTGCGTGAGCAGTTCTTC. Translating gives CASSPAGLGLREQFF. Full variable domain (remainder filled in from reference TRBV9 and TRBJ2-1): DSGVTQTPKHLITATGQRVTLRCSPRSGDLSVYWYQQSLDQGLQFLIQYYNGEERAKGNILERFSAQQFPDLHSELNLSSLELGDSALYFCASSPAGLGLREQFFGPGTRLTVL.

This clone was counted a single time. This chain uses TRBV19 with TRBJ2-5; D possibly corresponds to TRBD1 (5 bases). CDR1 and CDR2 from the germline V gene are LNHDA and SQIVND (reference sequence). The germline V and J ends were trimmed by 10 bases and 8 bases, with 26 bases remaining between them. This CDR3 is 15 amino acids long. CDR3 coding DNA: TGTGCCACCAGCCCCTCCACGACAGCGTCTTTAACCCAGTACTTC. Residues: CATSPSTTASLTQYF.

This chain connects TRBV5-1 to TRBJ2-7, with D possibly called TRBD1 or TRBD2 (5 bases each). Germline V gene data show CDR1 as SGHRS and CDR2 as YFSETQ. This CDR3 has 18 residues. Trimming pared 3 bases from V and 1 base from J, leaving 23 bases between. CDR3 amino acids: CASSSRVRGSSSSYEQYF. Written as DNA, the CDR3 is TGCGCCAGCAGCTCCCGGGTCCGGGGCAGTTCTTCATCCTACGAGCAGTACTTC.